This record looks at one TCR beta chain sequence and its context. Sequencing used immunoSEQ multiplex PCR; TCRdb keeps in-frame clones, though not all of them. This table has some 290,000 clones, around 90% appearing once. The sample belongs to a study of cytomegalovirus exposure and HLA in healthy donors. Per the germline V gene, CDR1 is MNHEY and CDR2 is SVGAGI. The CDR3 runs 14 residues. The V gene lost 4 bases and the J gene lost 4 bases, with 11 bases spanning the gap. This TCR was recovered from a man aged 25 to 45 in good health and CMV-seronegative. V gene TRBV6-5 combines with J gene TRBJ2-4, with D maybe TRBD1 (6 bases). Sequenced: PBMCs. CDR3 in DNA: TGTGCCAGCAGTTCGTGGACAGAGAAAAACATTCAGTACTTC. This translates into CASSSWTEKNIQYF.